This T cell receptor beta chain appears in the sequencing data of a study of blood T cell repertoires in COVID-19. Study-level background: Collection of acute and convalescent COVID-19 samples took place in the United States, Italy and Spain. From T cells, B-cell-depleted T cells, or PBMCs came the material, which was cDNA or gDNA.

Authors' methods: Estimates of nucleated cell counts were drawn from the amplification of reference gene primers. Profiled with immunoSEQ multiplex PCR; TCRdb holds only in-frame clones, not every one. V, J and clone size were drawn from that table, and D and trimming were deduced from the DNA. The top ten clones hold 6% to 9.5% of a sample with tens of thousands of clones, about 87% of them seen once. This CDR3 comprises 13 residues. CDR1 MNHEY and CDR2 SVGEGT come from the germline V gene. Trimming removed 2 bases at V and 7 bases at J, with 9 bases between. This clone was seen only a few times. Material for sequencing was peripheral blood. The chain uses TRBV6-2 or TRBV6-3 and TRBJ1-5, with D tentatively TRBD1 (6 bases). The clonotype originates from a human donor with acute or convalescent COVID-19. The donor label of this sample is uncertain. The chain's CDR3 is CASSYGQWQPQHF. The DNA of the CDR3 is TGTGCCAGCAGTTACGGACAGTGGCAGCCCCAGCATTTT.